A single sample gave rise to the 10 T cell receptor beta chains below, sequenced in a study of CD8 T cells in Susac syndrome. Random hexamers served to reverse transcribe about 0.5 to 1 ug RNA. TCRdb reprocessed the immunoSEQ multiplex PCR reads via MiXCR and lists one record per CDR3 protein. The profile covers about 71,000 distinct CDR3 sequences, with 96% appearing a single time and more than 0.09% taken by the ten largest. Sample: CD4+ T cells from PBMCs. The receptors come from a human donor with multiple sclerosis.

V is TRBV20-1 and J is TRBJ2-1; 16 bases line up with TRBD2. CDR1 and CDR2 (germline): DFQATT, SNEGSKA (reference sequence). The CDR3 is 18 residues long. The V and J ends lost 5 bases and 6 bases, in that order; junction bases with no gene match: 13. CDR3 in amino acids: CSADGTSGGAIILNEQFF. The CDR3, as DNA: TGCAGTGCTGACGGGACTAGCGGGGGGGCCATTATTCTCAATGAGCAGTTCTTC.

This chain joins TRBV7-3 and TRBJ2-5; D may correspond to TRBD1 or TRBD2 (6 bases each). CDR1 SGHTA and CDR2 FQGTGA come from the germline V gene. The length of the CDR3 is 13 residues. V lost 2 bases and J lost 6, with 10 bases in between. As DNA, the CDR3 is TGTGCCAGCAGCTTATCTGGGGGGCAGACCCAGTACTTC. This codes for CASSLSGGQTQYF. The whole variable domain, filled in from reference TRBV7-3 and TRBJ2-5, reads GAGVSQTPSNKVTEKGKYVELRCDPISGHTALYWYRQSLGQGPEFLIYFQGTGAADDSGLPNDRFFAVRPEGSVSTLKIQRTERGDSAVYLCASSLSGGQTQYFGPGTRLLVL.

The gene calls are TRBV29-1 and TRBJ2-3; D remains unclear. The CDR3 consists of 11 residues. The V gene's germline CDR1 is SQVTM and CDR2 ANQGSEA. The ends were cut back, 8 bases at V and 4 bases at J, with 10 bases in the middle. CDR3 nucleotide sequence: TGCAGCTTGGTTAGGGCAGATACGCAGTATTTT. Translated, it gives CSLVRADTQYF.

CDR3 loop: CSAQGDGGAYEQYF. The DNA for the CDR3 is TGCAGTGCACAGGGAGACGGGGGCGCCTACGAGCAGTACTTC. This rearrangement joins TRBV20-1 to TRBJ2-7; perhaps D is TRBD1 or TRBD2 (6 bases each). Per germline, CDR1 DFQATT and CDR2 SNEGSKA (reference sequence). The CDR3 sequence is 14 residues long. V lost 6 bases and J 2 bases, leaving 17 bases between the germline ends.

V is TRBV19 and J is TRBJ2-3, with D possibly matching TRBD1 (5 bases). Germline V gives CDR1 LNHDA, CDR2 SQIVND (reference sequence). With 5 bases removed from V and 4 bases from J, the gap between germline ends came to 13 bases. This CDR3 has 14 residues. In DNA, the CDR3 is TGTGCCAGTAGTTCAACAGGTCAGGCAGATACGCAGTATTTT. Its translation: CASSSTGQADTQYF.

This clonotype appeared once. CDR3 DNA sequence: TGTGCCAGCACGGCTAGCGGGGCCTACAATGAGCAGTTCTTC. Encoded protein: CASTASGAYNEQFF. The chain has TRBV7-9 and TRBJ2-1; 9 nucleotides line up with TRBD2. V gave up 7 bases and J gave up 2 bases; unmatched junction bases: 3. The CDR3 runs 14 residues. CDR1 is SEHNR and CDR2 is FQNEAQ in the germline V gene (reference sequence).

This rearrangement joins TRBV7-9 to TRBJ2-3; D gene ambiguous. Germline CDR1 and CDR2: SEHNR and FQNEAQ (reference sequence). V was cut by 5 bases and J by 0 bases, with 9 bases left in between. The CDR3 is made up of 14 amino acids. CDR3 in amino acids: CASSGFPSTDTQYF. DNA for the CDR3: TGTGCCAGCAGCGGTTTCCCGAGCACAGATACGCAGTATTTT.

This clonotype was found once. This CDR3 reads CASSQEGGWNSPLHF. The CDR3 bases are TGTGCCAGCAGCCAAGAAGGGGGTTGGAATTCACCCCTCCACTTT. The rearrangement uses TRBV3-1 and TRBJ1-6, with D possibly matching TRBD1 (6 bases). Deletions cut 0 bases from V and 7 bases from J, with 10 bases between. In germline, CDR1 is LGHDT, CDR2 YNNKEL (reference sequence). The CDR3 sequence is 15 residues long.

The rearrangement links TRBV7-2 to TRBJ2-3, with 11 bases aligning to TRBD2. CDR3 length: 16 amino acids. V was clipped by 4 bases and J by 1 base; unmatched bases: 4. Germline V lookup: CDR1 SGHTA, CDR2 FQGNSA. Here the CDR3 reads CASSWSLAGGTDTQYF. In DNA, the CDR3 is TGTGCCAGCAGCTGGTCACTAGCGGGAGGCACAGATACGCAGTATTTT.

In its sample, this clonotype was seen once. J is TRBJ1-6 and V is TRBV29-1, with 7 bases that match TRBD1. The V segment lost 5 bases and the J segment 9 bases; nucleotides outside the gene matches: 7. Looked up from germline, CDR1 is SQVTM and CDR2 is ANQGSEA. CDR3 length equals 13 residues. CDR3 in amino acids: CSVQGVVGSPLHF. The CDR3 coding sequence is TGCAGCGTTCAGGGGGTAGTAGGTTCACCCCTCCACTTT.